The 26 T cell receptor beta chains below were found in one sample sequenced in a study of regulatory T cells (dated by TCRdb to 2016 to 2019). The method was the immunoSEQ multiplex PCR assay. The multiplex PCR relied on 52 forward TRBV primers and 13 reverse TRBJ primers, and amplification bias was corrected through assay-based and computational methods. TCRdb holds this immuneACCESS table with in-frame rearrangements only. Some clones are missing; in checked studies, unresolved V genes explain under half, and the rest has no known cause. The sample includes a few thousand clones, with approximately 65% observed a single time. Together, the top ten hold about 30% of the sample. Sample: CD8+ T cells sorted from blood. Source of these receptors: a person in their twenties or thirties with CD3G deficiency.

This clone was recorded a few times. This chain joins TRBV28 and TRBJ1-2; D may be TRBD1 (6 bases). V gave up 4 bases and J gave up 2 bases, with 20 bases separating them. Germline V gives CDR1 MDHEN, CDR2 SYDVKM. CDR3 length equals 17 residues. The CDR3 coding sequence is TGTGCCAGCAGTTCCCTCCGCGAGACAGGCCCGAACTATGGCTACACCTTC. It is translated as CASSSLRETGPNYGYTF.

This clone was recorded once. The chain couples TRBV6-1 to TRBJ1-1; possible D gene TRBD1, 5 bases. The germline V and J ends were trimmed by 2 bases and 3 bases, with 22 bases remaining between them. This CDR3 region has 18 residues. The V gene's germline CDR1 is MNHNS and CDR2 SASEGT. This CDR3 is CASSERRGTPTQDTEAFF. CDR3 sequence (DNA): TGTGCCAGCAGTGAAAGACGGGGGACCCCAACCCAGGACACTGAAGCTTTCTTT.

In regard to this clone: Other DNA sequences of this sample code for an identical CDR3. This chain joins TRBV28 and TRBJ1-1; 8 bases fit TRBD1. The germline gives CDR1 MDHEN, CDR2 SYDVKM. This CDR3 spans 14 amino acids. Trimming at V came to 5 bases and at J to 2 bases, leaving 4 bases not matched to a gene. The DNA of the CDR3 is TGTGCCAGCAGTAGGACAGGGCTTAACACTGAAGCTTTCTTT. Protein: CASSRTGLNTEAFF. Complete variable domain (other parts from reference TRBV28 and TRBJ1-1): DVKVTQSSRYLVKRTGEKVFLECVQDMDHENMFWYRQDPGLGLRLIYFSYDVKMKEKGDIPEGYSVSREKKERFSLILESASTNQTSMYLCASSRTGLNTEAFFGQGTRLTVV.

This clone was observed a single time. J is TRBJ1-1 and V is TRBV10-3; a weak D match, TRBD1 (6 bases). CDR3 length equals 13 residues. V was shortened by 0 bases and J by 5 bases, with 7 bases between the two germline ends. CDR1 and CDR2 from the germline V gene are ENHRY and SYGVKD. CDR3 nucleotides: TGTGCCATCAGTGAGTCGGGACAAACTGAAGCTTTCTTT. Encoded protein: CAISESGQTEAFF.

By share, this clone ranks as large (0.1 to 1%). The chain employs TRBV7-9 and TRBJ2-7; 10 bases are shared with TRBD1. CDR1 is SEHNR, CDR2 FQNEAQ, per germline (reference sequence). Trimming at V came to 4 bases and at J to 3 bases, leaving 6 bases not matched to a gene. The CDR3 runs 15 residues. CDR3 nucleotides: TGTGCCAGCAGCTCTGACCGGGACAGGGGCTACGAGCAGTACTTC. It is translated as CASSSDRDRGYEQYF.

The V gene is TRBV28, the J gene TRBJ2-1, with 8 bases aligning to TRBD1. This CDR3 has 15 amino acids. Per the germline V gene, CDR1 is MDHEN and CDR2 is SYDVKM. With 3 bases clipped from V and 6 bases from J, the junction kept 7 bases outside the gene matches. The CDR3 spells CASSFRRTGSNEQFF. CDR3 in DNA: TGTGCCAGCAGTTTCCGACGGACAGGGTCCAATGAGCAGTTCTTC.

The CDR3: CASSQDSGRRGYEQYF. The CDR3 region has the DNA TGCGCCAGCAGCCAAGATAGCGGGAGGAGGGGGTACGAGCAGTACTTC. The chain employs TRBV4-1 and TRBJ2-7; 10 bases fit TRBD2. The V gene's germline CDR1 is MGHRA and CDR2 YSYEKL. This CDR3 is 16 amino acids long. Losses at the gene ends were 0 bases for V and 4 bases for J; bases not matched to a gene: 6.

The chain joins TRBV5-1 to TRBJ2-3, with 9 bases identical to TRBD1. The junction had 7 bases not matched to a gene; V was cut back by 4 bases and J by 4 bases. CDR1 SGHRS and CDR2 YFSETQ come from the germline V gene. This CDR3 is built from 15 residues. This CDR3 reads CASSMGQGEADTQYF. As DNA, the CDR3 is TGCGCCAGCAGCATGGGACAGGGAGAGGCAGATACGCAGTATTTT. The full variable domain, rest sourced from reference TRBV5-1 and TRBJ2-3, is KAGVTQTPRYLIKTRGQQVTLSCSPISGHRSVSWYQQTPGQGLQFLFEYFSETQRNKGNFPGRFSGRQFSNSRSEMNVSTLELGDSALYLCASSMGQGEADTQYFGPGTRLTVL.

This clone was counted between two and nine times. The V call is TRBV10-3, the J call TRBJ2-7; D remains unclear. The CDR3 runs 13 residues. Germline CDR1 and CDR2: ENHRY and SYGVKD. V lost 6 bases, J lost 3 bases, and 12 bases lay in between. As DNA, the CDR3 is TGTGCCATCAGGGCGGAGAGAGGCTACGAGCAGTACTTC. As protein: CAIRAERGYEQYF.

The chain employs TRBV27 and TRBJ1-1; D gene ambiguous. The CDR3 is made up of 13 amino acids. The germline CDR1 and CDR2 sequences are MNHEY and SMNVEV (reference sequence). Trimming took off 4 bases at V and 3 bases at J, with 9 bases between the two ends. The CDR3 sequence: CASSSSTYTEAFF. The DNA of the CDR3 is TGTGCCAGCAGTTCCTCGACTTACACTGAAGCTTTCTTT.

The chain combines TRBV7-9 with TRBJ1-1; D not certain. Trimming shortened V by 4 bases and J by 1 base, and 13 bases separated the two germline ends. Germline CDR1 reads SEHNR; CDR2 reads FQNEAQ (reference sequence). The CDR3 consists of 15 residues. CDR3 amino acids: CASSSGVAPNTEAFF. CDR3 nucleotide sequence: TGTGCCAGCAGCTCTGGGGTTGCACCGAACACTGAAGCTTTCTTT. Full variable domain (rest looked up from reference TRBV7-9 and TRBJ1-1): DTGVSQNPRHKITKRGQNVTFRCDPISEHNRLYWYRQTLGQGPEFLTYFQNEAQLEKSRLLSDRFSAERPKGSFSTLEIQRTEQGDSAMYLCASSSGVAPNTEAFFGQGTRLTVV.

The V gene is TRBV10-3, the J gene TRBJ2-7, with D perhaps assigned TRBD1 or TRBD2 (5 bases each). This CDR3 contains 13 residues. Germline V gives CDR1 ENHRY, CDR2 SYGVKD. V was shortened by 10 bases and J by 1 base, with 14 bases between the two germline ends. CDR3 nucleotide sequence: TGTGCCACCGGGACCCGATTATCCTACGAGCAGTACTTC. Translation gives CATGTRLSYEQYF.

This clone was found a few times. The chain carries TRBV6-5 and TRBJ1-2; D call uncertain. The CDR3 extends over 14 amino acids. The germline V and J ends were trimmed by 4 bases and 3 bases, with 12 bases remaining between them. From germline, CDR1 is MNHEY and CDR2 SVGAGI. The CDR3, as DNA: TGTGCCAGCAGTTTGGGAAACGGCGACTATGGCTACACCTTC. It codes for CASSLGNGDYGYTF.

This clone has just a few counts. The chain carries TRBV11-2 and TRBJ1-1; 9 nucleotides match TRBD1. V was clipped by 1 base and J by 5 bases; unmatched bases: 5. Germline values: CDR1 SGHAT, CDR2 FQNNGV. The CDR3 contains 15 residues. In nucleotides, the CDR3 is TGTGCCAGCAGCTTAGGCCGGACAGGGGAAACTGAAGCTTTCTTT. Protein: CASSLGRTGETEAFF.

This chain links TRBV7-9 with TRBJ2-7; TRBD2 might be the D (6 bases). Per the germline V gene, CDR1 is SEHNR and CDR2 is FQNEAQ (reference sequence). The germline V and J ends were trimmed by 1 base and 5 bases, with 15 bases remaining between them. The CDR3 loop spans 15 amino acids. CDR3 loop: CASSLGQGGIHEQYF. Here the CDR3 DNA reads TGTGCCAGCAGCTTAGGGCAGGGCGGGATCCACGAGCAGTACTTC.

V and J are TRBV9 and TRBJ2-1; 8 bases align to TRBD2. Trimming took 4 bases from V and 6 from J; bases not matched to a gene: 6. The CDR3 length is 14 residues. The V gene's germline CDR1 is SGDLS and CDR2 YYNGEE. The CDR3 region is CASSPTGTSNEQFF. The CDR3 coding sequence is TGTGCCAGCAGCCCCACCGGGACTAGCAATGAGCAGTTCTTC.

Here the CDR3 reads CASSFGSGSYEQYF. CDR3 in DNA: TGTGCCAGCAGTTTTGGGTCCGGCTCCTACGAGCAGTACTTC. This chain links TRBV28 with TRBJ2-5; no firm D call. The J call could be wrong; TRBJ2-7 is a better fit for the DNA end. This CDR3 spans 14 amino acids. The germline CDR1 and CDR2 sequences are MDHEN and SYDVKM.

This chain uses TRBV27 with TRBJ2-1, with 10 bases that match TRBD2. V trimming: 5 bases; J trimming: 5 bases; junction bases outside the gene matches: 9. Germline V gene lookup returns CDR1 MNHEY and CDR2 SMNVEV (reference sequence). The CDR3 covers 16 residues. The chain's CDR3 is CASSTRLAGVNNEQFF. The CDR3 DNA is TGTGCCAGCAGTACAAGGCTAGCGGGGGTAAACAATGAGCAGTTCTTC.

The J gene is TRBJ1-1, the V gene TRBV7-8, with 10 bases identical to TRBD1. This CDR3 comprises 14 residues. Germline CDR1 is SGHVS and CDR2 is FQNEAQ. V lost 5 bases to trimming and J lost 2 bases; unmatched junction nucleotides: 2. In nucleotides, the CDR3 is TGTGCCAGCAGCAAGACAGGGGGCAACACTGAAGCTTTCTTT. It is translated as CASSKTGGNTEAFF.

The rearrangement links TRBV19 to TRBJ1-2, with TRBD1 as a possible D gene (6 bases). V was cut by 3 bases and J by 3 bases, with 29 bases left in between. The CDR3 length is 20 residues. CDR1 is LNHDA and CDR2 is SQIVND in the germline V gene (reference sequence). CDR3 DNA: TGTGCCAGTAGTATTTTCAAACCTACAGGGATCCGCCTGGATGACTATGGCTACACCTTC. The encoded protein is CASSIFKPTGIRLDDYGYTF.

The CDR3 loop reads CASSYTQSSGANVLTF. The DNA for the CDR3 is TGTGCCAGCAGTTACACCCAGAGCTCTGGGGCCAACGTCCTGACTTTC. This rearrangement joins TRBV6-5 to TRBJ2-6, with D uncertain. The V and J ends lost 2 bases and 0 bases respectively, with 8 bases between them. Germline values: CDR1 MNHEY, CDR2 SVGAGI. CDR3 length: 16 residues.

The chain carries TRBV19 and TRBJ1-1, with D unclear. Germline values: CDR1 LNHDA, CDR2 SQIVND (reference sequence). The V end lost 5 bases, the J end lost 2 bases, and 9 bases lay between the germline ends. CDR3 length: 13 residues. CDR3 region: CASSLWANTEAFF. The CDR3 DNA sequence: TGTGCCAGTAGTTTATGGGCCAACACTGAAGCTTTCTTT. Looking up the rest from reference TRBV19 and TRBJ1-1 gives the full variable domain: DGGITQSPKYLFRKEGQNVTLSCEQNLNHDAMYWYRQDPGQGLRLIYYSQIVNDFQKGDIAEGYSVSREKKESFPLTVTSAQKNPTAFYLCASSLWANTEAFFGQGTRLTVV.

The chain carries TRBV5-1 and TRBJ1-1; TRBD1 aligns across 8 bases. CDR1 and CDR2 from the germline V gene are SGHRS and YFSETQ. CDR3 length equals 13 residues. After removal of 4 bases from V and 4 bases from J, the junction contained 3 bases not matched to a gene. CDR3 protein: CASSLTGGTEAFF. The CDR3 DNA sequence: TGCGCCAGCAGCCTAACAGGGGGCACTGAAGCTTTCTTT.

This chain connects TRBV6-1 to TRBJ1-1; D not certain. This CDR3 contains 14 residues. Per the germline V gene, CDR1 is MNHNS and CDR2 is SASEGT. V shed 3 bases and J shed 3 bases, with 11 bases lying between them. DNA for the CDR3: TGTGCCAGCAGTGATAGAGTGGGATACACTGAAGCTTTCTTT. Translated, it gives CASSDRVGYTEAFF.

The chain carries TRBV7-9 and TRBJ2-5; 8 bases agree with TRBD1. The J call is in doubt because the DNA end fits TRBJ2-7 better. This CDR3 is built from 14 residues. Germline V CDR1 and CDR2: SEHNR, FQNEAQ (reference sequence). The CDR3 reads CASSVGDRKYEQYF. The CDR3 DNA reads TGTGCCAGCAGCGTGGGGGACAGGAAATACGAGCAGTACTTC.

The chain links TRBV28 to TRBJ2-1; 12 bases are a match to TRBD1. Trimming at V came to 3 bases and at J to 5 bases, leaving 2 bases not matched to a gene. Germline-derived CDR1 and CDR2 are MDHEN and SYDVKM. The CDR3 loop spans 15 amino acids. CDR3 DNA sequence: TGTGCCAGCAGTTTGGGACAGGGGGCCGACAATGAGCAGTTCTTC. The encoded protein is CASSLGQGADNEQFF.